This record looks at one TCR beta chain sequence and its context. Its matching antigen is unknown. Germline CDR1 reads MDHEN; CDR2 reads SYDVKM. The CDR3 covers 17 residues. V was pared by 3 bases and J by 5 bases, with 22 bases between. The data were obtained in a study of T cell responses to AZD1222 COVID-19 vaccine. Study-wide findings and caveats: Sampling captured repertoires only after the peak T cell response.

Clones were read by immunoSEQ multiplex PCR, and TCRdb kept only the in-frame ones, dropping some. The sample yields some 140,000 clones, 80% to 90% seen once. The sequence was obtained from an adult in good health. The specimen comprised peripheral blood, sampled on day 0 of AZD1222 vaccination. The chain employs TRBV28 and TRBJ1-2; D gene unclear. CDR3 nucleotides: TGTGCCAGCAGTTTTTCGGTTGGCCAAGACGGCAGTTATGGCTACACCTTC. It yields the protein CASSFSVGQDGSYGYTF.